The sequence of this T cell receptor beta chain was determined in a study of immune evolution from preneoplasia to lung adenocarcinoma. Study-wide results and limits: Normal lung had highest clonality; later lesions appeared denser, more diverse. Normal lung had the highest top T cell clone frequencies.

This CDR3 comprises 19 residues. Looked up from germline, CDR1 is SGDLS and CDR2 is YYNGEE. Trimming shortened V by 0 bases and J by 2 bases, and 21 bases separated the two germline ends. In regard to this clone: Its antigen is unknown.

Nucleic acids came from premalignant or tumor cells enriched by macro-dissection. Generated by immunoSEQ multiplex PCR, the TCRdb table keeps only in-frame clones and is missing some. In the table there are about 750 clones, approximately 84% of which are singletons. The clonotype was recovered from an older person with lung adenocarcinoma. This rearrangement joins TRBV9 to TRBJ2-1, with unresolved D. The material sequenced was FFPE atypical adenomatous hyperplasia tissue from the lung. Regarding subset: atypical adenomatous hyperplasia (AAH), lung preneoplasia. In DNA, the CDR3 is TGTGCCAGCAGCGTAGGTCCCTCCGTGGGTAGCCAGGCCTACAATGAGCAGTTCTTC. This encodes CASSVGPSVGSQAYNEQFF.